This TCR beta chain is from a study of blood T cell repertoires in COVID-19. This CDR3 is built from 14 residues. V was shortened by 6 bases and J by 7 bases, with 13 bases between the two germline ends. In germline, CDR1 is SNHLY, CDR2 FYNNEI. The method was immunoSEQ multiplex PCR; TCRdb's version includes in-frame clones alone and lacks a portion of them. Of about 200,000 clones in the sample, 86% are singletons; the top ten hold less than 4.5%. The sequenced material came from peripheral blood. The origin of this receptor is a man in his forties or fifties with acute or convalescent COVID-19. V is TRBV2 and J is TRBJ1-6; perhaps TRBD1 as D (6 bases). CDR3 sequence: CASSTQGANSPLHF. The CDR3 bases are TGTGCCAGCAGCACACAGGGAGCCAATTCACCCCTCCACTTT.